These 10 T cell receptor beta chains were all obtained from the same sample, sequenced in a study of identical twins. Each CDR3 protein gets one entry after TCRdb re-called the 5' RACE reads with MiXCR. The profile shows around 960,000 distinct CDR3 sequences, more than 9% of them singletons. The same data also went into a second study, on yellow fever vaccine responses in identical twins.

Sequencing input: PBMCs. These receptors were obtained from a young woman in good health.

In its sample, this clonotype was seen a few times. The chain is built from TRBV3-1 and TRBJ2-3, with D possibly matching TRBD2 (5 bases). The V gene lost 5 bases and the J gene lost 4 bases, with 16 bases spanning the gap. The CDR3 totals 15 residues. CDR1 is LGHDT and CDR2 is YNNKEL in the germline V gene (reference sequence). DNA for the CDR3: TGTGCCAGCAGCTTCGGGATTCGGCGTCCAGATACGCAGTATTTT. Protein product: CASSFGIRRPDTQYF.

In this sample, this clonotype turned up a few times. V is TRBV12-3 or TRBV12-4 and J is TRBJ2-2, with D possibly being TRBD2 (7 bases). This CDR3 has 15 residues. Between the trimmed V and J ends, which lost 10 bases and 7 bases, there was a span of 22 bases. The CDR3 DNA follows: TGTGCCACCACCTGGCCCCAGCGGGACATCGGGGAGCTGTTTTTT. It encodes CATTWPQRDIGELFF.

This clonotype was counted a few times. The chain combines TRBV4-1 with TRBJ2-3; 12 bases match TRBD2. Trimming at V came to 4 bases and at J to 0 bases, leaving 11 bases not matched to a gene. The germline V gene encodes CDR1 MGHRA and CDR2 YSYEKL. This CDR3 is 19 amino acids long. The CDR3 sequence: CASSLTSLAGGPSTDTQYF. As DNA, the CDR3 is TGCGCCAGCAGCCTGACGAGTCTAGCGGGGGGGCCGAGCACAGATACGCAGTATTTT.

The rearrangement links TRBV6-5 to TRBJ2-2, with 7 bases lining up with TRBD1. The ends lost 0 bases at V and 1 base at J; junction bases unmatched: 2. CDR3 length: 16 residues. Germline CDR1 is MNHEY and CDR2 is SVGAGI. For the CDR3, the DNA is TGTGCCAGCAGTTACTCGAGGACAGGGAACACCGGGGAGCTGTTTTTT. Amino acids: CASSYSRTGNTGELFF.

Only a few counts were recorded for this clonotype. The J gene is TRBJ1-4, the V gene TRBV6-1, with D uncertain. Germline lookup yields CDR1 MNHNS and CDR2 SASEGT. V was pared by 4 bases and J by 5 bases, with 11 bases between. The CDR3 loop spans 14 amino acids. The CDR3 DNA follows: TGTGCCAGCAGTGCGAGAACGGGGAATGAAAAACTGTTTTTT. Its protein is CASSARTGNEKLFF.

This clonotype was recorded once. The genes are TRBV14 and TRBJ2-5, with D perhaps given as TRBD1 or TRBD2 (6 bases each). The CDR3 has 13 amino acids. CDR1 and CDR2 from the germline V gene are SGHDN and FVKESK. V lost 2 bases to trimming and J lost 7 bases, with 11 bases between them. CDR3 loop: CASSQREGGTQYF. The CDR3 DNA reads TGTGCCAGCAGCCAAAGAGAGGGGGGGACCCAGTACTTC. The entire variable domain, with the rest obtained from reference TRBV14 and TRBJ2-5, is as follows: EAGVTQFPSHSVIEKGQTVTLRCDPISGHDNLYWYRRVMGKEIKFLLHFVKESKQDESGMPNNRFLAERTGGTYSTLKVQPAELEDSGVYFCASSQREGGTQYFGPGTRLLVL.

This clonotype was observed many times. J is TRBJ1-6 and V is TRBV6-1; D is ambiguous. There are 13 residues in the CDR3. Germline V CDR1 and CDR2: MNHNS, SASEGT. Trimming cost V 4 bases and J 8 bases, with 9 bases left between them. The chain's CDR3 is CASSADIYSPLHF. The DNA of the CDR3 is TGTGCCAGCAGTGCCGACATTTATTCACCCCTCCACTTT.

The genes are TRBV5-1 and TRBJ1-1, with 7 bases that match TRBD1. The CDR3 has 18 amino acids. Germline V lookup: CDR1 SGHRS, CDR2 YFSETQ. V shed 2 bases and J 0 bases; nucleotides not matched to a gene: 13. CDR3 in DNA: TGCGCCAGCAGCTTCCGGGACAGCTCTTCGGGATTGAACACTGAAGCTTTCTTT. This sequence encodes CASSFRDSSSGLNTEAFF. The full variable domain, rest sourced from reference TRBV5-1 and TRBJ1-1, is KAGVTQTPRYLIKTRGQQVTLSCSPISGHRSVSWYQQTPGQGLQFLFEYFSETQRNKGNFPGRFSGRQFSNSRSEMNVSTLELGDSALYLCASSFRDSSSGLNTEAFFGQGTRLTVV.

This clonotype showed up just a few times. The rearrangement links TRBV20-1 to TRBJ2-3, with TRBD2 identical over 12 bases. The CDR3 covers 19 residues. Per germline, CDR1 DFQATT and CDR2 SNEGSKA (reference sequence). The V gene end was trimmed by 0 bases and the J gene end by 3 bases; junction bases not matched to a gene: 13. Here the CDR3 reads CSARDPQTLAGGPTDTQYF. CDR3 sequence (DNA): TGCAGTGCTAGAGATCCTCAAACTCTAGCGGGGGGGCCAACAGATACGCAGTATTTT.

The chain couples TRBV11-1 to TRBJ2-2, with D maybe TRBD1 (5 bases). There are 19 residues in the CDR3. Trimming left V 5 bases short and J 2 bases short, with 24 bases between. The germline gives CDR1 SGHAT, CDR2 FQDESV (reference sequence). The CDR3 sequence: CASSAGFPRVAKNTGELFF. The CDR3 DNA is TGTGCCAGCAGCGCCGGATTCCCCAGGGTGGCGAAAAACACCGGGGAGCTGTTTTTT. Using reference TRBV11-1 and TRBJ2-2 for the parts outside the CDR3, the full variable domain is EAEVAQSPRYKITEKSQAVAFWCDPISGHATLYWYRQILGQGPELLVQFQDESVVDDSQLPKDRFSAERLKGVDSTLKIQPAELGDSAMYLCASSAGFPRVAKNTGELFFGEGSRLTVL.